This TCR beta chain emerged from a study of blood T cells in healthy people across ages (dated by TCRdb to the mid-2010s). Turning to the overall study: In model experiments, roughly one uniquely barcoded TCR beta cDNA molecule per two T cells was captured by template switching. The study measured age-related changes in TCR beta repertoire diversity using deep sequencing normalized with unique cDNA molecular identifiers. The donors were divided into four age groups: young (average approximately 17 years), middle-aged (about 40), aged (about 56) and long-lived (more than 75). The study analyzed two additional independent replicas of 1 million unique cDNA reads from the same blood draw for two donors, one aged 18 to 29 and one aged 80 or older. To avoid experimental bias, donors of different ages were randomly spread across the sequencing lanes.

To prepare the library, 5' RACE was applied. The instrument was an Illumina HiSeq 2500. The second PCR ran for roughly 7 to 11 cycles and used a J-beta primer mix along with a sample-barcoded 5' primer. A unique molecular identifier was introduced onto each TCR beta cDNA molecule by a template-switch 5' adaptor carrying 12 random nucleotides. At least 2.5 million CDR3-containing paired-end reads were obtained from each sample. The Mint cDNA synthesis kit, primed by a TRBC-specific oligonucleotide, was used to synthesize first-strand cDNA from all RNA. All cDNA was treated with uracil-DNA glycosylase and then went through a first 18-cycle PCR with the universal primers M1SS and BC2_uni_R. The published analysis was carried out like this. For normalization, 1 million high-quality reads were randomly selected from each sample, with every read carrying a distinct molecular identifier. Reads sharing molecular identifiers were discarded rather than binned into consensus sequences. MiTCR, with a Q25 quality threshold and the strictest error-elimination algorithm, was used for CDR3 identification, clonotype clustering and error correction. Lower-bound total TCR beta diversity was estimated with a nonparametric unseen species model using Euler transformation. The public reads were reanalyzed by TCRdb: fastp trimming at Q25, MiXCR alignment, in-frame beta chains only. CDR3 protein sequences are deduplicated, and each keeps its most common genes and DNA. These V and J calls derive from TCRdb rather than the authors' analysis. In this sample the table shows 590,000 or so distinct CDR3 sequences, roughly 30% of which occur a single time. The top ten constitute roughly 14% of the sample.

CDR1 and CDR2 (DFQATT, SNEGSKA) derive from the germline V gene (reference sequence). The CDR3, cysteine through phenylalanine, is 16 amino acids long. The CDR3 DNA has 48 bases and is translated from base 1. Comments on this clonotype: It has no known antigen specificity. Per-nucleotide qualities are absent, and no much larger clonotype sits a single base away.

Results the study describes overall, beyond this receptor: Observed TCR beta diversity per million T cells fell roughly linearly with age, and a significant reduction was already apparent by age about 38. Observed TCR beta diversity correlated strongly with the percentage of naive T cells measured by flow cytometry. Compared with the aged group, the long-lived group had more naive CD4+ T cells, fewer expanded clones and increased TCR diversity, a pattern suggesting age selection. Donor CMV infection status was unknown, potentially confounding age-related changes in expanded clonotypes. Estimates of total diversity from one million sequenced T cells were regarded as lower bounds and underestimates. Conclusive comparison of naive and antigen-experienced compartments was prevented by the profiling of bulk unsorted PBMCs.

Donors were 30 to 45 systemically healthy Caucasian individuals from Russia aged roughly 6 to 95 years. About 9.1 milliliters of peripheral blood were collected from each donor into EDTA-treated Vacutainer tubes. Ficoll-Paque density-gradient centrifugation was used to isolate PBMCs, with at least 7 million obtained per sample. Total RNA was extracted from PBMCs with Trizol reagent, with at least 5 micrograms obtained per sample. For every donor, an aliquot of PBMCs went through flow cytometry to measure the percentages of naive CD45RAhigh/CD27high T cells. The rearranged segments are TRBV20-1 and TRBJ2-1; the D gene identity is not certain. The J call is in doubt because the DNA end fits TRBJ2-7 better. The source material was blood. This receptor was taken from a woman aged 80 or older in good health. The CDR3 amino acid sequence is: CSARIARLISYNEQYF. The base sequence is TGCAGTGCTAGAATAGCACGATTAATCTCCTACAATGAGCAGTACTTC.